The clone carrying this T cell receptor beta chain came up many times. Its specificity is not known. The entry originates in a study of T cells after yellow fever vaccination. The overall study: Fractions of limited cellularity were prepared by means of SMART-Seq v4 Ultra Low Input. Study-wide results and limits: In post-booster samples, most primary-vaccination clones reappeared (about 95% CD4, around 87% CD8). Weaker overall was a secondary response that nonetheless peaked faster, on day 5 versus 15.

V lost 2 bases and J 6 bases, leaving 16 bases between the germline ends. Germline V gene sequence: CDR1 SEHNR, CDR2 FQNEAQ (reference sequence). The CDR3 has 16 amino acids. A 5'RACE template-switching step, the method used to make TCR cDNA, added a universal primer site and UMIs. From the 5' RACE reads, TCRdb called clonotypes with MiXCR, one entry per CDR3 protein. The sample lists roughly 150,000 distinct CDR3 sequences; under 7.5% were seen once. This TCR was sampled from a man in his late teens or twenties who received the YFV17D yellow fever vaccine. The rearrangement uses TRBV7-9 and TRBJ2-2, with D perhaps matching TRBD2 (5 bases). Sequenced material: CD4+ T cells sorted from PBMCs, taken 4 to 6 days after the first yellow fever vaccination. CDR3 sequence: CASSLFGLRGSGELFF. In DNA, the CDR3 is TGTGCCAGCAGCTTATTTGGCCTAAGAGGGTCCGGGGAGCTGTTTTTT.